This T cell receptor beta chain was obtained from a study of cytomegalovirus exposure and HLA in healthy donors. The junction had 10 bases not matched to a gene; V was cut back by 4 bases and J by 3 bases. Per germline, CDR1 LNHDA and CDR2 SQIVND (reference sequence). CDR3 length equals 17 residues. Amplification used 60 Vbeta primers and 13 Jbeta primers. Sequencing was performed with immunoSEQ multiplex PCR; in TCRdb, only in-frame clones are kept and a portion is missing. The sample holds about 110,000 clones. Sequencing used PBMCs. This TCR derives from a man aged 30 to 45 in good health and CMV-seronegative. This sequence joins TRBV19 and TRBJ2-5, with TRBD1 matching 11 bases. CDR3 coding DNA: TGTGCCAGTAGTACCGGGACAGGGGGGTTTTGGGAAGAGACCCAGTACTTC. This encodes CASSTGTGGFWEETQYF.